These 23 T cell receptor beta chains were sequenced from one sample in a study of PD-1 blockade in classical Hodgkin lymphoma. Time point indicated: cycle 4 day 1 (C4D1), after five to seven weeks of nivolumab. The patients all showed relapse after autologous stem cell transplantation, while their brentuximab vedotin exposure varied. The data were produced by immunoSEQ multiplex PCR, yet TCRdb's version contains in-frame clones alone and is incomplete. The table records tens of thousands of clones, 75% to 95% of them present only once. Here the sequenced sample was peripheral blood mononuclear cells (PBMCs), taken before the fourth cycle of nivolumab. The receptors shown here come from a human donor with classical Hodgkin lymphoma.

The chain joins TRBV10-1 to TRBJ2-7, with 9 bases identical to TRBD1. Per the germline V gene, CDR1 is WNHNN and CDR2 is SYGVQD (reference sequence). The ends lost 4 bases at V and 0 bases at J; junction bases unmatched: 4. This CDR3 comprises 15 residues. Written as DNA, the CDR3 is TGCGCCAGCAGTGGGGGACAGGGATTCTCCTACGAGCAGTACTTC. Its protein is CASSGGQGFSYEQYF.

This rearrangement joins TRBV27 to TRBJ2-2; 8 bases align to TRBD1. CDR1 MNHEY and CDR2 SMNVEV come from the germline V gene (reference sequence). The V segment lost 6 bases and the J segment 2 bases; nucleotides outside the gene matches: 5. The CDR3 loop spans 15 amino acids. The CDR3 nucleotides are TGTGCCAGCAGAGGACAGGGTCAAAACACCGGGGAGCTGTTTTTT. Its protein product is CASRGQGQNTGELFF.

This chain connects TRBV6-6 to TRBJ1-2; 7 bases are shared with TRBD1. V shed 2 bases and J 6 bases; nucleotides not matched to a gene: 3. The CDR3 totals 13 residues. Looked up from germline, CDR1 is MNHNY and CDR2 is SVGAGI (reference sequence). This CDR3 is CASSYPGTDGYTF. DNA of the CDR3: TGTGCCAGCAGTTACCCAGGGACAGATGGCTACACCTTC.

The chain combines TRBV5-4 with TRBJ2-1; no firm D call. Trimming left V 0 bases short and J 6 bases short, with 10 bases between. The CDR3 is 14 residues long. Germline V gene sequence: CDR1 SGHNT, CDR2 YYREEE (reference sequence). The CDR3 bases are TGTGCCAGCAGCTTGGACGCGACCACCAATGAGCAGTTCTTC. Its protein product is CASSLDATTNEQFF.

This chain uses TRBV15 with TRBJ2-1, with D perhaps TRBD1 (6 bases). From germline, CDR1 is LNHNV and CDR2 YYDKDF (reference sequence). CDR3 size: 15 residues. Trimming stripped 2 bases from V and 5 bases from J, with 13 bases between. The CDR3 sequence: CATSRHRDTNNEQFF. CDR3 in DNA: TGTGCCACCAGCAGACACCGGGACACTAACAATGAGCAGTTCTTC.

CDR3 protein: CASSLDNSDDSGNTIYF. The CDR3 nucleotides read TGTGCCAGCAGCTTAGATAACAGCGACGACTCTGGAAACACCATATATTTT. The chain recombines TRBV7-9 with TRBJ1-3; D gene unclear. V was trimmed by 1 base and J by 0 bases, leaving 13 bases between them. The germline gives CDR1 SEHNR, CDR2 FQNEAQ (reference sequence). This CDR3 contains 17 residues.

The chain joins TRBV2 to TRBJ1-5; D may be TRBD1 (5 bases). This CDR3 is built from 16 residues. Germline V gives CDR1 SNHLY, CDR2 FYNNEI. V lost 2 bases, J lost 4 bases, and 15 bases lay in between. The CDR3 sequence: CASSESWGGVNQPQHF. The CDR3 nucleotides are TGTGCCAGCAGTGAAAGTTGGGGGGGAGTAAATCAGCCCCAGCATTTT.

The chain couples TRBV7-2 to TRBJ2-7; 8 bases align to TRBD1. Germline CDR1 SGHTA, CDR2 FQGNSA. This CDR3 is 17 amino acids long. J gave up 2 bases and V 5 bases, and 14 bases lay outside the gene matches. Here the CDR3 reads CASSRGAYRDRPYEQYF. The CDR3 DNA follows: TGTGCCAGCAGCAGAGGCGCTTACCGGGACAGGCCCTACGAGCAGTACTTC. Full variable domain (outside the CDR3, taken from reference TRBV7-2 and TRBJ2-7): GAGVSQSPSNKVTEKGKDVELRCDPISGHTALYWYRQSLGQGLEFLIYFQGNSAPDKSGLPSDRFSAERTGGSVSTLTIQRTQQEDSAVYLCASSRGAYRDRPYEQYFGPGTRLTVT.

The V gene is TRBV5-8, the J gene TRBJ1-4, with D unresolved. The CDR3 runs 16 residues. V lost 3 bases and J 0 bases, leaving 12 bases between the germline ends. CDR1 and CDR2 (germline): SGHTS, YDEGEE. The CDR3 region is CASSSGMAATNEKLFF. CDR3 DNA: TGTGCCAGCAGCTCCGGGATGGCGGCAACTAATGAAAAACTGTTTTTT.

The V call is TRBV6-1, the J call TRBJ1-4; 9 nucleotides line up with TRBD1. Germline V gives CDR1 MNHNS, CDR2 SASEGT. This CDR3 spans 17 amino acids. Unmatched junction bases numbered 9, after V lost 4 bases and J lost 3 bases. The CDR3 region has the DNA TGTGCCAGCAGTGGACCACTCCGGGACAGGGCTAATGAAAAACTGTTTTTT. Its translation is CASSGPLRDRANEKLFF.

The chain combines TRBV19 with TRBJ2-1; the D is unclear. Per germline, CDR1 LNHDA and CDR2 SQIVND (reference sequence). This CDR3 comprises 13 residues. Trimming took off 3 bases at V and 6 bases at J, with 9 bases between the two ends. CDR3 residues: CASSMSQLNEQFF. The CDR3 bases are TGTGCCAGTAGTATGAGCCAGCTCAATGAGCAGTTCTTC.

The gene calls are TRBV19 and TRBJ2-5, with D unresolved. CDR3 length: 13 amino acids. CDR1 is LNHDA and CDR2 is SQIVND in the germline V gene (reference sequence). Trimming pared 4 bases from V and 0 bases from J, leaving 6 bases between. In nucleotides, the CDR3 is TGTGCCAGTAGTAAAGGGTACCAAGAGACCCAGTACTTC. It encodes CASSKGYQETQYF.

This clone came up once. Other nucleotide sequences in the sample specify the same CDR3. This sequence joins TRBV25-1 and TRBJ1-1; no clear D. The CDR3 is 14 residues long. V lost 7 bases and J 2 bases, leaving 14 bases between the germline ends. Germline CDR1 is MGHDK and CDR2 is SYGVNS. Here the CDR3 reads CASKWGGDNTEAFF. The CDR3, as DNA: TGTGCCAGCAAATGGGGAGGTGATAACACTGAAGCTTTCTTT.

This clone showed up just once. This chain joins TRBV7-9 and TRBJ1-5; D might be TRBD1 (5 bases). Germline-derived CDR1 and CDR2 are SEHNR and FQNEAQ (reference sequence). This CDR3 comprises 16 residues. The V gene lost 3 bases and the J gene lost 4 bases, with 16 bases spanning the gap. Here the CDR3 reads CASSLGVGAINQPQHF. CDR3 nucleotide sequence: TGTGCCAGCAGCTTGGGCGTCGGGGCAATTAATCAGCCCCAGCATTTT.

V is TRBV19 and J is TRBJ2-5, with 7 bases that match TRBD2. Trimming removed 3 bases from V and 4 bases from J; junction bases left unmatched: 14. The CDR3 is 17 amino acids. Germline V lookup: CDR1 LNHDA, CDR2 SQIVND (reference sequence). Written as DNA, the CDR3 is TGTGCCAGTAGTATCCGAGTATCCCTGGCGGGGGTAGAGACCCAGTACTTC. Protein product: CASSIRVSLAGVETQYF.

The chain couples TRBV11-2 to TRBJ2-7; 8 bases are shared with TRBD1. The V gene end was trimmed by 4 bases and the J gene end by 4 bases; junction bases not matched to a gene: 6. This CDR3 contains 14 residues. Germline lookup yields CDR1 SGHAT and CDR2 FQNNGV. The CDR3 coding sequence is TGTGCCAGCAGCTACGGGACAGGAGGATACGAGCAGTACTTC. This gives the protein CASSYGTGGYEQYF.

The chain recombines TRBV27 with TRBJ2-3, with 11 nucleotides matching TRBD2. CDR3 length equals 16 residues. Trimming took 4 bases from V and 2 from J; bases not matched to a gene: 5. Germline loops: CDR1 MNHEY, CDR2 SMNVEV (reference sequence). CDR3 DNA sequence: TGTGCCAGCAGTTCCCTAGCGGGGGGAGCCACAGATACGCAGTATTTT. This gives the protein CASSSLAGGATDTQYF.

The chain combines TRBV7-2 with TRBJ2-7; D unclear. The CDR3 consists of 11 residues. The V gene's germline CDR1 is SGHTA and CDR2 FQGNSA. Trimming took 4 bases from V and 5 from J, leaving 6 bases between them. The CDR3 region is CASSSRHEQYF. CDR3 DNA: TGTGCCAGCAGCTCGAGGCACGAGCAGTACTTC.

The chain links TRBV6-5 to TRBJ1-6; D not resolved. V was trimmed by 0 bases and J by 8 bases, leaving 8 bases between them. CDR3 size: 14 residues. Per germline, CDR1 MNHEY and CDR2 SVGAGI. The CDR3 loop reads CASSYSTLDSPLHF. The CDR3 coding sequence is TGTGCCAGCAGTTACTCGACGCTCGATTCACCCCTCCACTTT.

The chain uses TRBV28 and TRBJ2-5; D gene unclear. This CDR3 has 14 residues. From germline, CDR1 is MDHEN and CDR2 SYDVKM. Trimming removed 6 bases at V and 4 bases at J, with 15 bases between. CDR3 bases: TGTGCCAGCAGAGTAATGATTCCCGGAGAGACCCAGTACTTC. Encoded protein: CASRVMIPGETQYF.

This clone was observed a single time. The chain has TRBV7-6 and TRBJ2-7; the match to TRBD2 covers 7 bases. The CDR3 length is 16 residues. Per the germline V gene, CDR1 is SGHVS and CDR2 is FNYEAQ. The V and J ends lost 5 bases and 7 bases, in that order; junction bases with no gene match: 17. DNA for the CDR3: TGTGCCAGCAGCCAAACTCCGGGACGGGGGGTAAGGGAGCAGTACTTC. Amino acids: CASSQTPGRGVREQYF.

The gene calls are TRBV7-2 and TRBJ1-1; a weak D match, TRBD1 (6 bases). The CDR3 runs 16 residues. The ends were cut back, 3 bases at V and 5 bases at J, with 19 bases in the middle. Germline loops: CDR1 SGHTA, CDR2 FQGNSA. The CDR3, as DNA: TGTGCCAGCAGCTTCCACCGCGACAGGATAAGGACTGAAGCTTTCTTT. It translates to CASSFHRDRIRTEAFF.

The J gene is TRBJ1-2, the V gene TRBV10-3; D gene ambiguous. This CDR3 spans 12 amino acids. The germline CDR1 and CDR2 sequences are ENHRY and SYGVKD. Trimming took off 6 bases at V and 3 bases at J, with 8 bases between the two ends. CDR3 sequence (DNA): TGTGCCATCAGCCACAGCGACTATGGCTACACCTTC. Translation gives CAISHSDYGYTF.